Listed below are T cell receptor beta chains from one sample, sequenced in a study of cytomegalovirus exposure and HLA in healthy donors. The assay was immunoSEQ multiplex PCR, and TCRdb's table has in-frame clones only and misses some. The sample has around 110,000 clones, 50% to 75% seen once. Sequenced: PBMCs. These receptors originate from a woman aged 40 to 49 in good health and CMV-seropositive. CDR3s leave out the opening cysteine and the closing phenylalanine or tryptophan.

NA | TRBV6-1 | 13 | ASSEEGTGGYEQY
TRBJ1-2 | TRBV6-1 | 13 | ASRKQGALNYGYT
TRBJ1-1 | TRBV5-1 | 13 | ASSLVGAPRAEAF
TRBJ2-5 | TRBV14 | 14 | ASSQDRQAFLKAQY
TRBJ2-7 | TRBV25-1 | 13 | ASSEHKGGLPRKH
TRBJ2-1 | TRBV18 | 14 | ASSPPTSGMFNEQF
TRBJ1-2 | TRBV10-1 | 11 | ASSESGSYGYT
TRBJ2-7 | TRBV19 | 15 | ASRFRAGQVGVYEQY
TRBJ2-3 | TRBV5-1 | 12 | ASGRERPADTQY
TRBJ1-3 | TRBV2 | 13 | ASSEASGTGNTIY
TRBJ1-2 | TRBV6-1 | 12 | ASSLAQINYGYT
TRBJ2-1 | TRBV19 | 13 | ASSYSQGAGYEQF
TRBJ2-3 | TRBV7-9 | 13 | ASSRRGGATDTQY
TRBJ2-7 | TRBV25-1 | 13 | ASSEWGGSSYEQY
TRBJ1-1 | TRBV7-7 | 11 | ASSLAQGDEAF
TRBJ1-5 | TRBV28 | 13 | ASSLGTGKSQPQH
TRBJ2-3 | TRBV5-6 | 13 | ASSSRTKGTDTQY
TRBJ1-6 | TRBV30 | 11 | AWTTGTNSPLH
TRBJ2-1 | TRBV29-1 | 12 | SAGGLAGVGEQF
TRBJ2-1 | TRBV7-3 | 11 | ASSLTSGTEQF
TRBJ1-6 | TRBV6-5 | 12 | ASRPGRRESPLH
TRBJ2-3 | TRBV7-8 | 12 | ASSSDISFDTQY
TRBJ2-1 | TRBV11-2 | 13 | ASSQTGNGYNEQF
TRBJ2-3 | TRBV11-2 | 12 | ASSPYTGGDTQY
TRBJ1-1 | TRBV7-6 | 11 | ASSFQENTEAF
TRBJ2-5 | TRBV5-1 | 12 | ASSLTGAGETQY
TRBJ1-5 | TRBV7-7 | 16 | ASSLRGPRVSGNQPQH
TRBJ2-1 | TRBV19 | 11 | ASSIRAAREQF
TRBJ1-4 | TRBV6-1 | 13 | ASSEVGAGHEKLF
TRBJ2-5 | TRBV7-2 | 11 | ASSTYREETQY
TRBJ2-1 | TRBV28 | 13 | ASIRGGPVYNEQF
TRBJ1-4 | TRBV5-4 | 13 | ASSFSDSATEKLF
TRBJ2-3 | TRBV9 | 10 | ASEAGGDTQY
TRBJ2-7 | TRBV6-1 | 13 | ASSLQGLSSYEQY
TRBJ2-5 | TRBV2 | 14 | ASSEALTSGVETQY
TRBJ1-1 | TRBV5-6 | 13 | ASSLMGGSFTEAF
TRBJ1-2 | TRBV12-5 | 12 | ASGLSGGDYGYP
TRBJ2-1 | TRBV5-6 | 15 | ASSLPGTSGSFDEQF
TRBJ2-7 | TRBV5-4 | 14 | ASSLQSSVPSARQY
TRBJ2-1 | TRBV27 | 12 | ASSLKRVVNEQF
TRBJ2-1 | TRBV28 | 13 | ASSPRRGSYNEQF
TRBJ2-1 | TRBV13 | 13 | ASSFGTGIYNEQF
TRBJ1-1 | TRBV10-3 | 12 | AITDRETNTEAF
TRBJ2-1 | TRBV5-1 | 13 | ASSSGGSSYNEQF
TRBJ2-7 | TRBV7-8 | 11 | ASSLTGRSEQY
TRBJ2-7 | TRBV25-1 | 14 | ASSDLFQRGSYEQY
TRBJ1-2 | TRBV7-2 | 10 | ASSITRYGYT
TRBJ2-1 | TRBV29-1 | 13 | SVENPTGIYNEQF
TRBJ2-5 | TRBV5-4 | 11 | ASSLAGGETQY
TRBJ2-1 | TRBV7-6 | 15 | ASSSGLAGGVANEQL
TRBJ2-5 | TRBV7-6 | 11 | ASSLGGGKTQY
TRBJ1-6 | TRBV4-2 | 14 | ASSQDSGGEGSPLH